This record covers a single T cell receptor beta chain. This clone was counted a single time. What antigen it recognizes has not been identified. No base-level quality is on record; no much larger clone is a single base apart. The data belong to a study of shared clonotypes between healthy human individuals (dated by TCRdb to the early 2020s). Regarding the study in general: The cohort included three men and a couple of women between 18 and 49 years of age. Blood TCR repertoires of four to six healthy adults were deeply sequenced to estimate repertoire size and the extent of clonotype sharing between individuals. Per donor, three plates each were used for CD4 naive and CD4 memory, two for CD8 naive, and one for CD8 memory. To increase sequencing depth and limit assay-specific biases, TCR repertoire library preparation and sequencing were carried out by different laboratories using diverse techniques. Between about 0.85 and 8.9 billion PBMCs per donor were obtained by leukapheresis.

Looking up the germline V gene (reference sequence) yields CDR1 MNHNY and CDR2 SVGAGI. CDR3 length: 15 amino acids, cysteine to phenylalanine. Of all the DNA, just the CDR3 is kept, 45 bases in frame from base 1. Trimming removed 2 bases from V and 3 bases from J, leaving 10 bases between the germline ends. The paper as a whole reports these results and caveats: Even with the large sequencing depth, rarefaction of the sorted-subset datasets indicated that sequencing was incomplete. Pairwise subsampling indicated that sequencing depth was expected to affect the degree of clonotype sharing among donors. When several donors were compared, the shared fraction of clonotypes was about 5% for naive CD4, about 4% for naive CD8, more than 2% for memory CD4, and under 0.5% for memory CD8. The genetic and exposure-history diversity represented was limited by the small number of donors. Larger estimated clonotype richness was generally found for naive subsets than for memory subsets. Sampling was restricted to blood, and TCR repertoires in tissue are likely to differ from TCR repertoires in blood. Clonotypes shared by all four sorted-subset donors showed higher generation probabilities than non-shared clonotypes.

Using the deep immunoSEQ assay, multiplex PCR amplified TCR CDR3 regions from genomic DNA. Genomic DNA extracted from each cell subset was distributed evenly over all wells of several immunoSEQ 96-well plates, and each plate served as one replicate. For sorted subsets, roughly 0.2 ug genomic DNA, equal to tens of thousands of T cell genomes, was loaded into each replicate PCR. Purified libraries were measured with a Qubit 3.0 fluorometer, size-checked on a Bioanalyzer 2100, and measured again with the KAPA Library Quantification kit. Every immunoSEQ 96-well plate was sequenced on a dedicated single-read 150-cycle Illumina NextSeq 550 flow cell. Under the source paper's analysis protocol: The immunoSEQ output contained only junctional sequences without quality scores, so filtering could not match that applied to full-length reads. Sequences were annotated with PyIR, a Python wrapper for IgBLAST v1.9, and V/J genes and CDR3 were assigned using IMGT germline references. Any read was removed if the V/J assignment was weak (E-value above 1e-6), the CDR3 was missing, or the read contained stop codons, out-of-frame junctions, or ambiguous translated residues. V3J clonotypes were defined by identical inferred V gene, J gene, and CDR3 amino acid sequence. Percentage overlap between repertoires was calculated by dividing the number of shared unique clonotypes by the size of the smaller repertoire. Repertoire richness was assessed with RTK rarefaction, the Chao1 estimator, and Recon v2.1 estimates of unobserved clonotypes. OLGA was used to compute generation probabilities for all TCRbeta clonotypes that the gDNA method yielded from a few donors. TCRdb limited this immuneACCESS table to in-frame rearrangements with V and J called. A share of clones is missing; checked studies link under half to unresolved V genes, and the rest is unexplained. V and J calls plus clone size are reproduced from that table; the DNA served to infer D and trimming. The sample has about a million clones on record, 60% to 85% of them singletons. Together, the top ten hold about 1.5% of the sample.

Donors were healthy HIV-negative adults with no recently reported acute infections or vaccinations. Every donor was a Caucasian adult residing in Nashville, Tennessee, USA. CD4+ T cells were enriched by magnetic negative selection, after which naive cells were positively selected on CD45RA and the negative fraction was taken as the memory subset. After blood collection by leukapheresis, PBMCs were isolated using Ficoll-Histopaque density gradient centrifugation and then cryopreserved in the vapor phase of liquid nitrogen. Analytical flow cytometry was used to check the purity and quantity of every magnetically sorted T cell population. Genomic DNA was isolated from each sorted fraction and quantified by UV absorbance on a Nanodrop 2000c.

The source material was memory CD4+ T cells sorted from blood. The intended sense of this specimen's cell subset or site label: CD45RA-negative fraction. The sequence joins TRBV6-6 to TRBJ2-2; the D segment cannot be called with confidence. The source of this sequence is a man younger than 30 in good health. The DNA sequence follows: TGTGCCAGCAGTTACAAGTTTGGGGACACCGGGGAGCTGTTTTTT. Its translation reads: CASSYKFGDTGELFF.